The rows below give T cell receptor beta chains drawn from one sample of a study of cytotoxic CD8 clonotypes in ibrutinib-treated CLL. Using immunoSEQ multiplex PCR, the repertoire was profiled, and TCRdb retains in-frame clones only, with some absent. The sample yields 30,000 or so clones, approximately 54% seen once. Sequences were derived from PBMCs, sampled before ibrutinib treatment. These receptor sequences come from a human donor with chronic lymphocytic leukemia. The CDR3 runs from the conserved cysteine through the conserved F or W. A D gene is named only where the DNA matches it firmly. Size is stated for part of the rows, as once, few or many counts, or as a class when the clone is expanded.

TRBJ2-7 | TRBD2 | TRBV28 | - | CASSWVTSAFYEQYF | TGTGCCAGCAGTTGGGTAACTAGCGCGTTCTACGAGCAGTACTTC
TRBJ1-5 | - | TRBV12-5 | - | CASGLWGALQPQHF | TGTGCTAGTGGTTTATGGGGGGCCCTTCAGCCCCAGCATTTT
TRBJ2-1 | TRBD2 | TRBV5-1 | - | CASSTGSTSGDNEQFF | TGCGCCAGCAGCACCGGTTCGACTAGCGGGGACAATGAGCAGTTCTTC
TRBJ2-1 | - | TRBV10-3 | - | CAIRPPLGNEQFF | TGTGCCATCAGACCCCCCCTTGGCAATGAGCAGTTCTTC
TRBJ2-7 | TRBD1 | TRBV2 | few | CASSEDRGLEQYF | TGTGCCAGCAGTGAAGACAGGGGGCTCGAGCAGTACTTC
TRBJ2-2 | TRBD2 | TRBV7-2 | - | CASIWGLAGDSFTGELFF | TGTGCCAGCATCTGGGGACTAGCGGGAGACTCGTTCACCGGGGAGCTGTTTTTT
TRBJ1-2 | - | TRBV10-3 | - | CAARSRSRDHYYGYTF | TGTGCCGCCCGGTCGCGGAGCCGGGACCATTACTATGGCTACACCTTC
TRBJ1-3 | - | TRBV15 | - | CATSRDLRGVIASSGNTIYF | TGTGCCACCAGCAGAGATCTCAGGGGCGTTATTGCGTCCTCTGGAAACACCATATATTTT
TRBJ2-1 | TRBD2 | TRBV15 | - | CATSIRTSAYNEQFF | TGTGCCACCAGCATCCGAACTAGCGCGTACAATGAGCAGTTCTTC
TRBJ2-5 | - | TRBV11-1 | few | CASSLEQRRQETQYF | TGTGCCAGCAGCTTAGAGCAAAGGCGGCAAGAGACCCAGTACTTC
TRBJ2-4 | - | TRBV6-1 | - | CASSGHREEAKNIQYF | TGTGCCAGCAGTGGCCACAGGGAGGAGGCCAAAAACATTCAGTACTTC
TRBJ1-2 | - | TRBV9 | once | CASSVVSPNYGYTF | TGTGCCAGCAGCGTAGTTTCACCAAACTATGGCTACACCTTC
TRBJ2-4 | - | TRBV6-5 | - | CASSYSWGRENIQYF | TGTGCCAGCAGTTACTCATGGGGGCGGGAAAACATTCAGTACTTC
TRBJ2-3 | TRBD2 | TRBV18 | - | CASSPGLAGDTQYF | TGTGCCAGCTCACCGGGACTAGCAGGTGATACGCAGTATTTT
TRBJ2-1 | - | TRBV4-1 | - | CASSQEANEQFF | TGCGCCAGCAGCCAAGAAGCTAATGAGCAGTTCTTC
TRBJ2-2 | - | TRBV6-4 | medium-sized | CASSVRRDGELFF | TGTGCCAGCAGTGTCAGAAGGGACGGGGAGCTGTTTTTT
TRBJ2-3 | TRBD2 | TRBV11-2 | - | CASSFGLAGGPDTQYF | TGTGCCAGCAGCTTTGGACTAGCGGGGGGGCCAGATACGCAGTATTTT
TRBJ1-2 | - | TRBV29-1 | few | CSVEDSNTRYGYTF | TGCAGCGTTGAAGACAGTAATACTCGATATGGCTACACCTTC
TRBJ2-2 | TRBD1 | TRBV19 | - | CASSRTGQFSGELFF | TGTGCCAGTAGTCGGACAGGGCAGTTTTCCGGGGAGCTGTTTTTT
TRBJ2-3 | - | TRBV9 | - | CASSPHLRGDTQYF | TGTGCCAGCAGCCCCCACCTTCGCGGAGATACGCAGTATTTT
TRBJ2-1 | - | TRBV18 | few | CASSPGRDNEQFF | TGTGCCAGCTCACCTGGAAGGGACAATGAGCAGTTCTTC
TRBJ2-7 | - | TRBV5-1 | - | CASSLFYRVRSYEQYF | TGCGCCAGCAGCTTGTTCTACAGGGTGAGGTCCTACGAGCAGTACTTC
TRBJ2-5 | - | TRBV29-1 | - | CSVPRGKETQYF | TGCAGCGTTCCACGGGGTAAAGAGACCCAGTACTTC
TRBJ2-1 | TRBD2 | TRBV18 | - | CASSPGLAGYNEQFF | TGTGCCAGCTCACCGGGACTAGCGGGCTACAATGAGCAGTTCTTC
TRBJ2-5 | - | TRBV29-1 | few | CSVGGETQYF | TGCAGCGTTGGGGGGGAGACCCAGTACTTC
TRBJ2-3 | - | TRBV19 | - | CASSIGPRTDTQYF | TGTGCCAGTAGTATAGGCCCCCGCACAGATACGCAGTATTTT